This T cell receptor beta chain came from a study of T cell responses to AZD1222 COVID-19 vaccine. Overall study results and limits: Increases in Spike-specific TCR breadth and depth were seen after two AZD1222 doses. Clonal diversity may have been underestimated in mostly white British donors. Baseline seropositivity characterized only a handful of AZD1222 recipients.

Concerning this clone itself: Its antigen remains unidentified.

Losses at the gene ends were 2 bases for V and 2 bases for J; bases not matched to a gene: 4. Germline CDR1 and CDR2: SGHTA and FQGNSA. This CDR3 region has 16 residues. Data came from immunoSEQ multiplex PCR; TCRdb stores just in-frame clones and leaves some out. The profile shows approximately 200,000 clones, approximately 95% of them singletons. Pooled in the analysis were second doses at about 4 or about 12 weeks. The sequence was collected from an adult who received the AZD1222 COVID-19 vaccine. The chain recombines TRBV7-2 with TRBJ2-2; 8 positions agree with TRBD1. Specimen: peripheral blood, collected 28 days after the second AZD1222 dose. The CDR3 sequence: CASSLRQGLNTGELFF. In DNA, the CDR3 is TGTGCCAGCAGCTTACGACAGGGGTTAAACACCGGGGAGCTGTTTTTT.